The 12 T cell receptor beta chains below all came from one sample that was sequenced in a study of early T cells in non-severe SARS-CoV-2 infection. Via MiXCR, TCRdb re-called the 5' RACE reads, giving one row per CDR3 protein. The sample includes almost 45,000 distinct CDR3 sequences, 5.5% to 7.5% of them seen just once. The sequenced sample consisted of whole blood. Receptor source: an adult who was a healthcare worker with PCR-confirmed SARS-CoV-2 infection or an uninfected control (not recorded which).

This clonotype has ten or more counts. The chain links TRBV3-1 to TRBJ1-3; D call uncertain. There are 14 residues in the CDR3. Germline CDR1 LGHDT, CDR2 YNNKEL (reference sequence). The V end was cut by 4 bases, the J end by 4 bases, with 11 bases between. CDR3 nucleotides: TGTGCCAGCAGCCCAGCGGGAAGAGGAAACACCATATATTTT. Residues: CASSPAGRGNTIYF.

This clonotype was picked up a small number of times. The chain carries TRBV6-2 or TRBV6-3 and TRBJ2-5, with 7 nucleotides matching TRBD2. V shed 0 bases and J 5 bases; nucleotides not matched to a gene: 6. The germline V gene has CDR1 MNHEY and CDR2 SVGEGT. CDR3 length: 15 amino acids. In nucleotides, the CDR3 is TGTGCCAGCAGTTACTCTCTAGAAGCGGGGGAGACCCAGTACTTC. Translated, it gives CASSYSLEAGETQYF.

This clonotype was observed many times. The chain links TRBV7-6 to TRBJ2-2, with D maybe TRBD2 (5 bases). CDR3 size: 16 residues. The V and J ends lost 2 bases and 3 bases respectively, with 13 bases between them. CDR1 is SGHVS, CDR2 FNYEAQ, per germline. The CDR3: CASSLMAEADTGELFF. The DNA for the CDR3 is TGTGCCAGCAGCTTAATGGCGGAGGCAGACACCGGGGAGCTGTTTTTT. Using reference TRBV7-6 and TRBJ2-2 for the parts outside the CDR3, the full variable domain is GAGVSQSPRYKVTKRGQDVALRCDPISGHVSLYWYRQALGQGPEFLTYFNYEAQQDKSGLPNDRFSAERPEGSISTLTIQRTEQRDSAMYRCASSLMAEADTGELFFGEGSRLTVL.

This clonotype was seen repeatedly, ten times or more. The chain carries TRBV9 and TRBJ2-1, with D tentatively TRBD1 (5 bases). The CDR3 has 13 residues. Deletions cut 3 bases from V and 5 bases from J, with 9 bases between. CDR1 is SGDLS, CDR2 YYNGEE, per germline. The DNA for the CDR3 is TGTGCCAGCAGCGCGACAGTGAACAATGAGCAGTTCTTC. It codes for CASSATVNNEQFF. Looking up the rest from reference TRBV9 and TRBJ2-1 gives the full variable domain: DSGVTQTPKHLITATGQRVTLRCSPRSGDLSVYWYQQSLDQGLQFLIQYYNGEERAKGNILERFSAQQFPDLHSELNLSSLELGDSALYFCASSATVNNEQFFGPGTRLTVL.

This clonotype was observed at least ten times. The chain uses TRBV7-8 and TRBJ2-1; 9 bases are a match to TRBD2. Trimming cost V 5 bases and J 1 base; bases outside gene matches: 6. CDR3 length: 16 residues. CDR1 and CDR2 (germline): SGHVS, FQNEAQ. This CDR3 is CASSPLAGPSYNEQFF. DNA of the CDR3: TGTGCCAGCAGCCCCCTAGCGGGGCCGTCCTACAATGAGCAGTTCTTC. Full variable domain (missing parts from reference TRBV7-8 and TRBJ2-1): GAGVSQSPRYKVAKRGQDVALRCDPISGHVSLFWYQQALGQGPEFLTYFQNEAQLDKSGLPSDRFFAERPEGSVSTLKIQRTQQEDSAVYLCASSPLAGPSYNEQFFGPGTRLTVL.

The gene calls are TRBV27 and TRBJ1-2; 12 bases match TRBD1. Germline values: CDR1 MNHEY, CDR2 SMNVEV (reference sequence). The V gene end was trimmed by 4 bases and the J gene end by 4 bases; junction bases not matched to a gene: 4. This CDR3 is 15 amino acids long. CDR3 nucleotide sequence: TGTGCCAGCAGTTGGGACAGGGGGCTTAGCTATGGCTACACCTTC. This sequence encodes CASSWDRGLSYGYTF.

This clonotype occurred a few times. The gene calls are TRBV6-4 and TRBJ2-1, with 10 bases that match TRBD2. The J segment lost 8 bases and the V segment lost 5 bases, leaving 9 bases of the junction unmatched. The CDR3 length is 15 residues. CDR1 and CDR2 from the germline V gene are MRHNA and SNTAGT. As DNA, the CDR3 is TGTGCCAGCAGTTCAGCGGGGGGGCATCGAGATGAGCAGTTCTTC. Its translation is CASSSAGGHRDEQFF.

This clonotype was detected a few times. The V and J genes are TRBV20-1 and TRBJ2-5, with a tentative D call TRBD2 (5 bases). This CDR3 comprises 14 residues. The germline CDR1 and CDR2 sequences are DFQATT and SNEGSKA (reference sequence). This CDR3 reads CSVGKRTKQETQYF. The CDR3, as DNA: TGCAGCGTCGGGAAGCGGACGAAACAAGAGACCCAGTACTTC.

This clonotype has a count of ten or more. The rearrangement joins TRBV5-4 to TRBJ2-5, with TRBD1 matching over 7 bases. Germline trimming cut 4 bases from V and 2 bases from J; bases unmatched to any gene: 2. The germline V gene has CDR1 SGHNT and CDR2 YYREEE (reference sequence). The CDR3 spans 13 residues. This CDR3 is CASSRDRQETQYF. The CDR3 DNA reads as TGTGCCAGCAGCCGGGACAGACAAGAGACCCAGTACTTC.

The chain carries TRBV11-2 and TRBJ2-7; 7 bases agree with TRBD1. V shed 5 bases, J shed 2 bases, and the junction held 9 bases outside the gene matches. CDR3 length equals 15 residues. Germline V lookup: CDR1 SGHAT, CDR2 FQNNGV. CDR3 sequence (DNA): TGTGCCAGCAGCCTAAACAGGGGATCCCCCTACGAGCAGTACTTC. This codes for CASSLNRGSPYEQYF.

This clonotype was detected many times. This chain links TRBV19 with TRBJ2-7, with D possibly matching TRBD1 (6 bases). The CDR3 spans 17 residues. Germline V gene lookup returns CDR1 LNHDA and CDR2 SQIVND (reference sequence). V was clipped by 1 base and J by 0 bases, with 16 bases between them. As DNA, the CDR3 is TGTGCCAGTAGTATAGCCGTGGCGGGCAGGGGCTCCTACGAGCAGTACTTC. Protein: CASSIAVAGRGSYEQYF.

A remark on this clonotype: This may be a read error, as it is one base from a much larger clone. The DNA for the CDR3 is TGTGCCAGCGCGGGGCAGATGAACACTGAAGCTCTCTTT. Residues: CASAGQMNTEALF. The V call is TRBV18, the J call TRBJ1-1, with D possibly TRBD1 on 5 matching bases. The CDR3 has 13 amino acids. Germline V gives CDR1 KGHSH, CDR2 LQKENI.